This T cell receptor (beta chain) was sequenced for a study of neoadjuvant anti-PD-1 for oral cavity cancer. Study in general: Patients without progression received a fourth nivolumab dose around day 43, then surgical resection on days 50-56. Study results and limitations: TCR analyses covered only three patients per response group.

Time point described: after neoadjuvant nivolumab, at surgical resection. No culture or expansion preceded analysis of these blood cells. This clone occurred a few times. What it binds is unknown. The data were produced by immunoSEQ multiplex PCR, yet TCRdb's version contains in-frame clones alone and is incomplete. Of about 9,600 clones listed, about three fifths are singletons. V was pared by 3 bases and J by 2 bases, with 14 bases between. Germline CDR1 MGHRA, CDR2 YSYEKL. This CDR3 spans 16 amino acids. The specimen was PBMCs, collected after nivolumab (anti-PD-1) treatment. The chain uses TRBV4-1 and TRBJ1-5, with D perhaps TRBD1 (6 bases). This TCR was sampled from a person between 40 and 85 years old with oral cavity squamous cell carcinoma. The CDR3 protein is CASSQVGGMGNQPQHF. CDR3 coding DNA: TGCGCCAGCAGCCAGGTTGGGGGCATGGGCAATCAGCCCCAGCATTTT.